A single sample is the source of the 24 T cell receptor beta chains below, sequenced in a study of graft-versus-host responses after intestinal transplantation. Their target antigens are unknown. Produced via immunoSEQ multiplex PCR; TCRdb's table is partial and in-frame only. The sample carries about 100,000 clones, approximately 84% recorded once. The source material was unstimulated CD4+ T cells sorted from spleen or lymph node cells, sampled before transplant. Receptor source: a human donor who was the organ donor for an intestinal transplant.

The table lists this clone with a count of one. The chain joins TRBV2 to TRBJ2-1; TRBD1 agrees at 9 bases. The CDR3 is made up of 14 amino acids. Unmatched junction bases numbered 9, after V lost 8 bases and J lost 7 bases. The germline gives CDR1 SNHLY, CDR2 FYNNEI. Here the CDR3 reads CASFGQGISNEQFF. The CDR3 coding sequence is TGTGCCAGCTTCGGACAGGGGATTTCGAATGAGCAGTTCTTC.

V is TRBV6-5 and J is TRBJ1-3; D not certain. V was trimmed by 6 bases and J by 2 bases, leaving 14 bases between them. The germline V gene encodes CDR1 MNHEY and CDR2 SVGAGI. This CDR3 is built from 15 residues. This chain's CDR3 is CASSRSIPAGNTIYF. CDR3 sequence (DNA): TGTGCCAGCAGCAGATCAATCCCAGCTGGAAACACCATATATTTT.

This chain joins TRBV28 and TRBJ1-4; D perhaps matches TRBD1 (5 bases). Germline values: CDR1 MDHEN, CDR2 SYDVKM. V lost 9 bases, J lost 7 bases, and 15 bases lay in between. The CDR3 length is 13 residues. CDR3 DNA sequence: TGTGCCAGTACGCCAGGGAAGGTTGAAAAACTGTTTTTT. Translation gives CASTPGKVEKLFF.

The chain is built from TRBV15 and TRBJ1-5, with TRBD1 as a possible D gene (6 bases). The CDR3 is 16 amino acids. CDR1 is LNHNV, CDR2 YYDKDF, per germline (reference sequence). V was cut by 5 bases and J by 5 bases, with 19 bases left in between. The CDR3, as DNA: TGTGCCACCAGCGAGAGATTAGACAGGAATTATCAGCCCCAGCATTTT. The encoded protein is CATSERLDRNYQPQHF.

The chain is built from TRBV4-1 and TRBJ1-1, with a weak D call TRBD1 (6 bases). The germline CDR1 and CDR2 sequences are MGHRA and YSYEKL. This CDR3 region has 12 residues. Trimming took off 4 bases at V and 7 bases at J, with 10 bases between the two ends. In nucleotides, the CDR3 is TGCGCCAGCAGCCTACAGGGACGTGAAGCTTTCTTT. Residues: CASSLQGREAFF.

This clone was picked up one time. V is TRBV28 and J is TRBJ2-7, with D tentatively TRBD1 (6 bases). V was cut by 7 bases and J by 3 bases, with 13 bases left in between. In germline, CDR1 is MDHEN, CDR2 SYDVKM. The CDR3 is made up of 13 amino acids. This CDR3 is CASTNPGHYEQYF. In nucleotides, the CDR3 is TGTGCCAGCACCAATCCGGGACACTACGAGCAGTACTTC. Drawing the rest from reference TRBV28 and TRBJ2-7, the complete variable domain is DVKVTQSSRYLVKRTGEKVFLECVQDMDHENMFWYRQDPGLGLRLIYFSYDVKMKEKGDIPEGYSVSREKKERFSLILESASTNQTSMYLCASTNPGHYEQYFGPGTRLTVT.

This clone was seen only once. J is TRBJ2-3 and V is TRBV27; 13 nucleotides agree with TRBD2. Trimming cost V 6 bases and J 4 bases; bases outside gene matches: 7. The length of the CDR3 is 16 residues. CDR1 and CDR2 (germline): MNHEY, SMNVEV (reference sequence). The CDR3, as DNA: TGTGCCAGCAGACGGGGACTAGCGGGGATGGCAGATACGCAGTATTTT. Translated, it gives CASRRGLAGMADTQYF.

This chain connects TRBV6-1 to TRBJ1-1; D is unclear. CDR1 MNHNS and CDR2 SASEGT come from the germline V gene. The CDR3 has 18 residues. Trimming removed 4 bases from V and 2 bases from J, with 23 bases in between. CDR3 loop: CASSGGLVLPRENTEAFF. The CDR3 DNA is TGTGCCAGCAGTGGAGGCCTTGTGTTGCCCCGGGAAAACACTGAAGCTTTCTTT.

The chain joins TRBV10-3 to TRBJ1-5; D ambiguous. The CDR3 runs to 13 residues. The germline V and J ends were trimmed by 6 bases and 3 bases, with 9 bases remaining between them. Germline CDR1 and CDR2: ENHRY and SYGVKD. CDR3 sequence reads: CAIREGNNQPQHF. DNA for the CDR3: TGTGCCATCAGGGAGGGTAACAATCAGCCCCAGCATTTT.

The chain joins TRBV18 to TRBJ1-2, with D unresolved. Trimming stripped 2 bases from V and 4 bases from J, with 5 bases between. This CDR3 has 12 amino acids. Looked up from germline, CDR1 is KGHSH and CDR2 is LQKENI. CDR3: CASSPSGYGYTF. The CDR3 DNA sequence: TGTGCCAGCTCACCATCAGGCTATGGCTACACCTTC.

The chain joins TRBV28 to TRBJ1-2; 8 positions agree with TRBD1. The CDR3 has 14 amino acids. V was pared by 5 bases and J by 4 bases, with 6 bases of the junction left unmatched. CDR1 is MDHEN, CDR2 SYDVKM, per germline. The CDR3 reads CASSPRGPFYGYTF. CDR3 DNA sequence: TGTGCCAGCAGTCCCAGGGGGCCATTCTATGGCTACACCTTC.

The rearrangement joins TRBV6-1 to TRBJ1-1; TRBD1 might be the D (6 bases). The V gene's germline CDR1 is MNHNS and CDR2 SASEGT. V was cut by 7 bases and J by 5 bases, with 17 bases left in between. The CDR3 is 14 amino acids. For the CDR3, the DNA is TGTGCCAGCAACCCCCGGGGGCCGGGAACTGAAGCTTTCTTT. Amino acids: CASNPRGPGTEAFF.

The genes are TRBV6-5 and TRBJ2-1; possibly TRBD1 or TRBD2 for D (5 bases each). Germline-derived CDR1 and CDR2 are MNHEY and SVGAGI. The CDR3 has 14 residues. Trimming took off 0 bases at V and 3 bases at J, with 6 bases between the two ends. The CDR3 loop reads CASSYSGRYNEQFF. CDR3 nucleotide sequence: TGTGCCAGCAGTTACTCGGGACGCTACAATGAGCAGTTCTTC.

CDR3 sequence (DNA): TGTGCCAGCATCCCTTTGAAGACAGGGGCAACTTCATTCTATAATTCACCCCTCCACTTT. This gives the protein CASIPLKTGATSFYNSPLHF. The V gene is TRBV5-4, the J gene TRBJ1-6; TRBD1 agrees at 8 bases. The V and J ends lost 6 bases and 3 bases, in that order; junction bases with no gene match: 20. Per germline, CDR1 SGHNT and CDR2 YYREEE (reference sequence). This CDR3 region has 20 residues. Full variable domain (rest looked up from reference TRBV5-4 and TRBJ1-6): ETGVTQSPTHLIKTRGQQVTLRCSSQSGHNTVSWYQQALGQGPQFIFQYYREEENGRGNFPPRFSGLQFPNYSSELNVNALELDDSALYLCASIPLKTGATSFYNSPLHFGNGTRLTVT.

The V gene is TRBV5-1, the J gene TRBJ2-1, with 10 bases matching TRBD2. J lost 7 bases, V lost 0 bases, and 7 bases had no gene match. Germline-derived CDR1 and CDR2 are SGHRS and YFSETQ. The CDR3 contains 16 residues. The CDR3 loop is CASSLAGAGGHNEQFF. Written as DNA, the CDR3 is TGCGCCAGCAGCTTGGCCGGAGCGGGGGGGCATAATGAGCAGTTCTTC.

V is TRBV19 and J is TRBJ2-7; possibly TRBD1 for D (6 bases). V dropped 3 bases and J dropped 2 bases, with 14 bases sitting between them. CDR1 is LNHDA and CDR2 is SQIVND in the germline V gene (reference sequence). CDR3 length: 15 amino acids. CDR3 in amino acids: CASSMAGDLTYEQYF. As DNA, the CDR3 is TGTGCCAGTAGTATGGCAGGGGACCTTACCTACGAGCAGTACTTC. Combining the CDR3 with reference TRBV19 and TRBJ2-7 gives the whole variable domain DGGITQSPKYLFRKEGQNVTLSCEQNLNHDAMYWYRQDPGQGLRLIYYSQIVNDFQKGDIAEGYSVSREKKESFPLTVTSAQKNPTAFYLCASSMAGDLTYEQYFGPGTRLTVT.

V and J are TRBV5-4 and TRBJ1-2, with D perhaps TRBD1 (5 bases). The CDR3 is 15 amino acids. Trimming took 2 bases from V and 1 from J, leaving 12 bases between them. In germline, CDR1 is SGHNT, CDR2 YYREEE (reference sequence). CDR3 bases: TGTGCCAGCAGCTTCCCAGGGACTAATAACTATGGCTACACCTTC. As protein: CASSFPGTNNYGYTF.

The chain links TRBV4-1 to TRBJ1-1; 9 nucleotides align to TRBD1. V lost 4 bases to trimming and J lost 1 base; unmatched junction nucleotides: 7. The CDR3 is 16 residues long. Germline CDR1 is MGHRA and CDR2 is YSYEKL. The CDR3 region has the DNA TGCGCCAGCAGCCTTTTCGGGGGACAGGGGAACACTGAAGCTTTCTTT. This encodes CASSLFGGQGNTEAFF.

This chain connects TRBV5-1 to TRBJ1-2, with 7 bases fitting TRBD1. Germline V gives CDR1 SGHRS, CDR2 YFSETQ. V shed 5 bases and J 1 base; nucleotides not matched to a gene: 11. The CDR3 is made up of 16 amino acids. The CDR3 region has the DNA TGCGCCAGCAGACCGCTAGGACAGGCTATTAACTATGGCTACACCTTC. Translation: CASRPLGQAINYGYTF.

The chain couples TRBV6-5 to TRBJ1-2; D perhaps matches TRBD1 (5 bases). The CDR3 length is 15 residues. V lost 2 bases, J lost 3 bases, and 13 bases lay in between. Germline CDR1 MNHEY, CDR2 SVGAGI. The CDR3 nucleotides read TGTGCCAGCAGTTACGGGGGAGGGAATTACTATGGCTACACCTTC. It is translated as CASSYGGGNYYGYTF.

This chain uses TRBV4-1 with TRBJ1-1; D possibly corresponds to TRBD1 (5 bases). The germline V gene encodes CDR1 MGHRA and CDR2 YSYEKL. Trimming cost V 3 bases and J 5 bases, with 13 bases left between them. CDR3 length equals 14 residues. The CDR3 DNA follows: TGCGCCAGCAGCCACTTACCCAGGGAGACTGAAGCTTTCTTT. It specifies CASSHLPRETEAFF.

The rearrangement uses TRBV28 and TRBJ1-2, with TRBD1 identical over 9 bases. Germline CDR1 reads MDHEN; CDR2 reads SYDVKM. CDR3 size: 14 residues. The V gene end was trimmed by 4 bases and the J gene end by 4 bases; junction bases not matched to a gene: 4. The CDR3 DNA follows: TGTGCCAGCAGTTCGGGACAGGGAAGCTATGGCTACACCTTC. This gives the protein CASSSGQGSYGYTF.

The V and J genes are TRBV28 and TRBJ1-4; TRBD1 is a possible D gene (5 bases). The CDR3 contains 14 residues. V was clipped by 6 bases and J by 7 bases, with 15 bases between them. CDR1 MDHEN and CDR2 SYDVKM come from the germline V gene. Written as DNA, the CDR3 is TGTGCCAGCAGGCAGGGCAGTAAACGTGAAAAACTGTTTTTT. Translated, it gives CASRQGSKREKLFF.

The chain carries TRBV5-1 and TRBJ1-6, with unresolved D. The CDR3 spans 17 residues. With 4 bases removed from V and 0 bases from J, the gap between germline ends came to 14 bases. Germline CDR1 is SGHRS and CDR2 is YFSETQ. CDR3 in amino acids: CASSPESFFSYNSPLHF. CDR3 in DNA: TGCGCCAGCAGCCCCGAATCTTTCTTCTCCTATAATTCACCCCTCCACTTT. Complete variable domain (other parts from reference TRBV5-1 and TRBJ1-6): KAGVTQTPRYLIKTRGQQVTLSCSPISGHRSVSWYQQTPGQGLQFLFEYFSETQRNKGNFPGRFSGRQFSNSRSEMNVSTLELGDSALYLCASSPESFFSYNSPLHFGNGTRLTVT.